This is a list of T cell receptor beta chains from one sample in a study of blood T cell repertoires in COVID-19. Clones were sequenced by immunoSEQ multiplex PCR, and TCRdb holds only the in-frame ones, with some missing. The repertoire holds a few hundred thousand clones, with around 92% as singletons. The sequenced material came from peripheral blood. These receptors came from a woman aged 25 to 39 with COVID-19, enrolled during active disease. The CDR3 runs from the conserved cysteine through the conserved F or W. Each record gives: J gene, clone size, V gene, D gene, CDR3 protein, CDR3 DNA. The D gene is left open where the match is weak. The size of a clone is reported for some rows only, either as once, few or many, or as a class for expanded clones.

>TRBJ2-7|NA|TRBV30|NA
CAWSEDFSYEQYF
TGTGCCTGGAGTGAAGACTTTTCCTACGAGCAGTACTTC
>TRBJ2-5|NA|TRBV27|NA
CASSLGQVGTQYF
TGTGCCAGCAGTTTAGGGCAGGTTGGAACCCAGTACTTC
>TRBJ2-5|NA|TRBV7-9|NA
CASSLDPAGLDETQYF
TGTGCCAGCAGCTTAGACCCCGCAGGGTTGGACGAGACCCAGTACTTC
>TRBJ2-1|NA|TRBV27|TRBD2
CASSLSSGDLHNEQFF
TGTGCCAGCAGTTTATCTAGCGGGGACCTGCACAATGAGCAGTTCTTC
>TRBJ2-5|NA|TRBV6-5|NA
CASRPQQETQYF
TGTGCCAGCAGGCCACAGCAAGAGACCCAGTACTTC
>TRBJ1-6|once|TRBV27|NA
CASSSLNYNSPLHF
TGTGCCAGCAGTTCTCTAAACTATAATTCACCCCTCCACTTT
>TRBJ1-1|NA|TRBV5-6|TRBD1
CASSLRRGLLWAFF
TGTGCCAGCAGCCTTCGTAGGGGGCTGCTTTGGGCTTTCTTT
>TRBJ1-2|NA|TRBV4-1|NA
CASSPTTGNYGYTF
TGCGCCAGCAGCCCAACAACAGGGAACTATGGCTACACCTTC
>TRBJ2-5|NA|TRBV24-1|NA
CATSDSTESSETQYF
TGTGCCACCAGTGATTCGACTGAATCCTCAGAGACCCAGTACTTC
>TRBJ2-7|NA|TRBV5-4|TRBD2
CASSVATSGYEQYF
TGTGCCAGCAGCGTCGCGACTAGCGGGTACGAGCAGTACTTC
>TRBJ1-2|NA|TRBV6-5|TRBD1
CASRGTDYGYTF
TGTGCCAGCAGGGGGACAGATTATGGCTACACCTTC
>TRBJ1-2|NA|TRBV6-5|NA
CASSWGTGRERYGYTF
TGTGCCAGCAGTTGGGGGACGGGACGGGAGCGCTATGGCTACACCTTC
>TRBJ2-7|NA|TRBV5-6|TRBD1
CASSLVGQGNYEQYF
TGTGCCAGCAGCTTGGTGGGACAGGGCAACTACGAGCAGTACTTC
>TRBJ1-2|NA|TRBV28|NA
CASSLYETSYGYTF
TGTGCCAGCAGTTTATATGAGACATCCTATGGCTACACCTTC
>TRBJ2-2|NA|TRBV12-3/TRBV12-4|NA
CASSRTGVEEFF
TGTGCCAGCAGCCGGACTGGCGTTGAGGAGTTTTTT
>TRBJ1-2|once|TRBV5-8|TRBD1
CASSELGTGTINYGYTF
TGTGCCAGCAGCGAGCTGGGGACAGGGACTATTAACTATGGCTACACCTTC
>TRBJ1-6|NA|TRBV21-1|NA
CASSKTGCGSSPLHF
TGTGCCAGCAGCAAGACCGGGTGTGGGAGTTCACCCCTCCACTTT
>TRBJ2-7|once|TRBV6-1|TRBD2
CASSEADGGASYEQYF
TGTGCCAGCAGTGAAGCCGACGGGGGGGCTTCGTACGAGCAGTACTTC
>TRBJ1-1|NA|TRBV12-5|TRBD1
CASGFTGGTEAFF
TGTGCTAGTGGTTTTACAGGGGGAACTGAAGCTTTCTTT
>TRBJ2-7|few|TRBV20-1|NA
CSAPKTYGQYF
TGCAGTGCTCCCAAGACTTACGGGCAGTACTTC
>TRBJ1-3|NA|TRBV5-6|NA
CASSLGGRGWGNTIYF
TGTGCCAGCAGCTTGGGAGGCAGAGGCTGGGGAAACACCATATATTTT
>TRBJ1-5|NA|TRBV4-1|TRBD1
CASSHPGQGSQPQHF
TGCGCCAGCAGCCATCCCGGACAGGGGTCTCAGCCCCAGCATTTT
>TRBJ2-3|NA|TRBV4-2|NA
CASSQGAGDGTDTQYF
TGTGCCAGCAGCCAAGGAGCAGGGGATGGCACAGATACGCAGTATTTT
>TRBJ2-7|NA|TRBV3-1/TRBV3-2|NA
CASSQYYEQYF
TGTGCCAGCAGCCAATACTACGAGCAGTACTTC
>TRBJ2-3|NA|TRBV25-1|NA
CASSDREIVGGQYF
TGTGCCAGCAGTGACCGAGAGATCGTGGGGGGGCAGTATTTT
>TRBJ2-5|NA|TRBV7-2|TRBD2
CASRHLAGRAGEETQYF
TGTGCCAGCAGGCACCTAGCGGGGCGGGCGGGGGAGGAGACCCAGTACTTC
>TRBJ1-1|few|TRBV12-3/TRBV12-4|NA
CASRLDLKAFF
TGTGCCAGCAGGCTAGACTTAAAGGCTTTCTTT
>TRBJ2-1|NA|TRBV5-1|TRBD2
CASSPRLAGNEQFF
TGCGCCAGCAGCCCGAGACTAGCGGGCAATGAGCAGTTCTTC
>TRBJ2-7|NA|TRBV10-3|TRBD2
CAISDPGGPYEQYF
TGTGCCATCAGTGACCCGGGGGGGCCCTACGAGCAGTACTTC
>TRBJ1-1|once|TRBV5-8|NA
CASSLGFEGLRAFF
TGTGCCAGCAGCTTGGGTTTTGAGGGCTTAAGGGCTTTCTTT
>TRBJ2-3|once|TRBV24-1|NA
CATSDNSGSTTDTQYF
TGTGCCACCAGTGATAATAGCGGATCTACCACAGATACGCAGTATTTT
>TRBJ2-1|NA|TRBV12-3/TRBV12-4|NA
CASSFSAYNEQFF
TGTGCCAGCAGTTTTTCTGCCTACAATGAGCAGTTCTTC
>TRBJ2-1|NA|TRBV19|TRBD2
CASTLAGGYNEQFF
TGTGCCAGTACCCTAGCGGGGGGTTACAATGAGCAGTTCTTC
>TRBJ2-1|NA|TRBV2|TRBD2
CASSFGRGGWFF
TGTGCCAGCAGTTTTGGGCGGGGGGGCTGGTTCTTC
>TRBJ2-6|NA|TRBV28|NA
CASSSYLGANVLTF
TGTGCCAGCAGTTCCTACCTGGGGGCCAACGTCCTGACTTTC
>TRBJ1-6|NA|TRBV7-9|NA
CASSLERPPLHF
TGTGCCAGCAGCTTAGAGAGGCCACCCCTCCACTTT
>TRBJ2-7|NA|TRBV13|TRBD1
CATRALGQGYEQYF
TGTGCCACCAGAGCCTTAGGACAGGGGTACGAGCAGTACTTC
>TRBJ2-5|NA|TRBV9|NA
CASSVGGGGLQETQYF
TGTGCCAGCAGCGTAGGTGGGGGGGGCCTCCAAGAGACCCAGTACTTC